The T cell receptor (beta chain) under discussion was sequenced for a study of blood T cell repertoires in COVID-19. Study summary: Acute and convalescent COVID-19 samples came from the United States, Italy and Spain.

Methods used by the authors: Amplification of reference gene primers was used by the study to estimate nucleated cell counts. TCRdb's table, derived via immunoSEQ multiplex PCR, lists solely in-frame clones and lacks some. Clone size and V and J calls were adopted from that table, with D and trimming inferred from the DNA. This sample has about 220,000 clones, with approximately 90% found just once. Trimming stripped 4 bases from V and 4 bases from J, with 4 bases between. This CDR3 is 10 amino acids long. Germline CDR1 is GTSNPN and CDR2 is SVGIG (reference sequence). The TCR was taken from a woman aged 35 to 49 with acute COVID-19. This rearrangement joins TRBV30 to TRBJ1-1, with D unresolved. The sample comprised PBMCs or T cells enriched from blood (not recorded which). The CDR3 region is CAWISTEAFF. CDR3 nucleotide sequence: TGTGCCTGGATTAGCACTGAAGCTTTCTTT.